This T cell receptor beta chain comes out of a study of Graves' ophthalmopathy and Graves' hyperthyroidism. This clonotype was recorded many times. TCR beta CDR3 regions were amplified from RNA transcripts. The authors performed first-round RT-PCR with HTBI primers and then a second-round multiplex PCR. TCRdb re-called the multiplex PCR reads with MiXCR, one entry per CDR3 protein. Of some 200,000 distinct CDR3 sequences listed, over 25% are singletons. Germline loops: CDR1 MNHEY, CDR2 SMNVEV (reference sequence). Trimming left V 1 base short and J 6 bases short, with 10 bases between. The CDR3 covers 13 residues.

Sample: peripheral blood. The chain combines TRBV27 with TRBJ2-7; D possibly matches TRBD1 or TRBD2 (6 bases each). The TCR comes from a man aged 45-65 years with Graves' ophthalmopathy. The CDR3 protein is CASSLLRGAEQYF. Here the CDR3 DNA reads TGTGCCAGCAGTTTATTAAGGGGGGCCGAGCAGTACTTC.